This TCR beta chain is from a study of a mutant IDH1 vaccine in newly diagnosed glioma. The wider study: Vaccination of patients was performed eight times, in weeks 1, 3, 5, 7, 11, 15, 19 and 23. Patients' prior therapy spanned radiotherapy, temozolomide, or both; most underwent both. Treated patients had a mean age of about 38 years and a roughly 62% male, 37.5% female split.

The repertoire was sequenced with immunoSEQ multiplex PCR; TCRdb's copy has only in-frame clones and lacks some. Of roughly 120,000 clones listed, 85% to 90% are singletons. Time point reported: week 11, during vaccination. The investigators gave 300 ug of mutant IDH1 20-mer peptide in each vaccine dose, together with topical imiquimod. Each donor presented with a new WHO grade 3 or 4 astrocytoma that tested IDH1-mutant and showed ATRX loss. As for this clone: Its antigen is unidentified.

The specimen comprised PBMCs, sampled from a glioma patient whose treatment included an IDH1 peptide vaccine. This sequence originates from a woman in her forties or fifties with glioma.

Here the CDR3 reads CASSFSRATYNEQFF. The CDR3 bases are TGTGCCAGCAGTTTCTCCAGAGCCACATACAATGAGCAGTTCTTC. The chain links TRBV27 to TRBJ2-1, with D hard to call. Germline lookup yields CDR1 MNHEY and CDR2 SMNVEV (reference sequence). Trimming cost V 3 bases and J 4 bases, with 13 bases left between them. The CDR3 is 15 residues long.